Each of the 3 T cell receptor beta chains below was sequenced from the same sample in a study of cytomegalovirus exposure and HLA in healthy donors. Both 60 Vbeta primers and 13 Jbeta primers went into the PCR. The repertoire was sequenced with immunoSEQ multiplex PCR; TCRdb's copy has only in-frame clones and lacks some. The table includes 130,000 or so clones, 75% to 90% detected once. Sequenced material: PBMCs. The receptors originated from a woman aged 45 to 65 in good health and CMV-seropositive.

The genes are TRBV7-2 and TRBJ2-3, with D hard to call. The V and J ends lost 5 bases and 5 bases respectively, with 5 bases between them. CDR1 is SGHTA, CDR2 FQGNSA, per germline. The CDR3 sequence is 11 residues long. This CDR3 reads CASSPQDTQYF. CDR3 bases: TGTGCCAGCAGCCCCCAAGATACGCAGTATTTT.

Concerning this clone: The limits of the CDR3 on the DNA are not certain, so only TCRdb's listed CDR3 is given. This rearrangement joins TRBV1 to TRBJ1-4; TRBD1, the table's D call, lacks a check against the DNA. TRBV1 is an annotated pseudogene. The CDR3 is made up of 17 amino acids, end residues included. CDR3 sequence: CTSWGQGIATTNEKLFF.

CDR3 bases: TGCGCCAGCAGCTTTCCAGGTGGCACTGAAGCTTTCTTT. As protein: CASSFPGGTEAFF. The rearrangement joins TRBV5-1 to TRBJ1-1; D is ambiguous. Germline V gene data show CDR1 as SGHRS and CDR2 as YFSETQ. The CDR3 extends over 13 amino acids. Trimming took off 2 bases at V and 4 bases at J, with 9 bases between the two ends.